This section outlines one TCR beta chain sequence together with its context. In germline, CDR1 is SGHTA, CDR2 FQGNSA. Trimming removed 0 bases at V and 0 bases at J, with 15 bases between. The CDR3 sequence is 18 residues long. Generated by immunoSEQ multiplex PCR, the TCRdb table keeps only in-frame clones and is missing some. This table has hundreds of thousands of clones, about 91% appearing once. This record comes from a study of blood T cell repertoires in COVID-19. For the study at large: Acute and convalescent COVID-19 samples came from the United States, Italy and Spain. The cDNA or gDNA used as material had been derived from T cells, B-cell-depleted T cells, or PBMCs.

Participants' own reports of clinical history determined their cohort assignment. Before being deemed recovered, Cohort 3 donors had two negative PCRs, clearance, or symptom resolution. The TCR sequence derives from a woman in her late teens or twenties who had recovered from COVID-19. This chain connects TRBV7-2 to TRBJ2-1; maybe TRBD2 (5 bases). The sample was PBMCs or T cells enriched from blood (not recorded which). The CDR3 is CASSLASYLASSYNEQFF. CDR3 DNA: TGTGCCAGCAGCTTAGCCTCGTATTTAGCGTCCTCCTACAATGAGCAGTTCTTC.